The T cell receptor (beta chain) under discussion was sequenced for a study of blood T cell repertoires in COVID-19. In the study overall: There were acute and convalescent COVID-19 samples, and they came from the United States, Italy and Spain.

Profiling relied on immunoSEQ multiplex PCR, and the TCRdb table lists in-frame clones only, not all of them. The sample shows fewer than 600,000 clones, roughly 87% of them seen only once. The V segment lost 4 bases and the J segment 6 bases; nucleotides outside the gene matches: 7. Germline-derived CDR1 and CDR2 are SNHLY and FYNNEI. CDR3 length: 14 residues. Seattle researchers signed up patients amid active infection and tracked them longitudinally. This chain uses TRBV2 with TRBJ1-2, with 8 bases identical to TRBD1. The sequence was collected from a man aged 18 to 30 with COVID-19, enrolled during active disease. Specimen: peripheral blood. The CDR3 coding sequence is TGTGCCAGCAGTGGAACGACAGGGGAAAATGGCTACACCTTC. Residues: CASSGTTGENGYTF.